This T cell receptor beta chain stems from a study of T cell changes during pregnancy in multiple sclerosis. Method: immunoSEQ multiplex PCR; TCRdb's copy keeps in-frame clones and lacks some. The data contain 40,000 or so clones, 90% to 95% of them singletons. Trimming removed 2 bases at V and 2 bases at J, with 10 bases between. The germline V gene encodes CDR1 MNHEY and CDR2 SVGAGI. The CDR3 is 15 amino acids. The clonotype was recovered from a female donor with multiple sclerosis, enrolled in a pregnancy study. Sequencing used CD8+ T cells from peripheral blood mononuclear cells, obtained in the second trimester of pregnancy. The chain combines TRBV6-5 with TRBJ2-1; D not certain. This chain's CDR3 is CASSYGSGPYNEQFF. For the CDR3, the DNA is TGTGCCAGCAGTTACGGTTCCGGTCCCTACAATGAGCAGTTCTTC.